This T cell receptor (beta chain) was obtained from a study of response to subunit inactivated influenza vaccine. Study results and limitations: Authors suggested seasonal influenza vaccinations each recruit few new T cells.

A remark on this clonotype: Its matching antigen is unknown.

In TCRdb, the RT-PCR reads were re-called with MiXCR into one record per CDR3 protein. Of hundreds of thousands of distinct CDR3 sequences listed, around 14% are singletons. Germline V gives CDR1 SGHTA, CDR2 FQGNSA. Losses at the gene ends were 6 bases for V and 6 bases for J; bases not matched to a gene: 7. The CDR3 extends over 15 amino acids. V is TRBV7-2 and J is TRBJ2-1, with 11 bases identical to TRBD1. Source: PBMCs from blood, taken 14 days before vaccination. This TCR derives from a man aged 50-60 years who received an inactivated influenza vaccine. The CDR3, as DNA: TGTGCCAGCAGATCCGGGACAGGGGGAGTCAATGAGCAGTTCTTC. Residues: CASRSGTGGVNEQFF.